One sample yielded the 18 T cell receptor beta chains listed below, sequenced in a study of B cell selection in AIRE deficiency. The protocol was immunoSEQ multiplex PCR, while the TCRdb copy is restricted to in-frame clones and leaves out a portion. Among tens of thousands of clones listed, around 97% were seen once. The sorted conventional CD4 T cells were gated as CD4+CD127+. Material: conventional CD4+ T cells sorted from PBMCs. Receptors originate from a human donor with AIRE deficiency.

The V call is TRBV7-2, the J call TRBJ2-3, with D possibly TRBD1 on 5 matching bases. Trimming removed 1 base at V and 2 bases at J, with 10 bases between. Germline V gives CDR1 SGHTA, CDR2 FQGNSA. This CDR3 region has 15 residues. As DNA, the CDR3 is TGTGCCAGCAGCTTAGGGGGCCACATCACAGATACGCAGTATTTT. Translation gives CASSLGGHITDTQYF. Supplemented by reference TRBV7-2 and TRBJ2-3, the full variable domain reads GAGVSQSPSNKVTEKGKDVELRCDPISGHTALYWYRQSLGQGLEFLIYFQGNSAPDKSGLPSDRFSAERTGGSVSTLTIQRTQQEDSAVYLCASSLGGHITDTQYFGPGTRLTVL.

This chain uses TRBV4-3 with TRBJ1-5; D call uncertain. Between the trimmed V and J ends, which lost 0 bases and 7 bases, there was a span of 10 bases. CDR1 is LGHNA and CDR2 is YSLEER in the germline V gene. The CDR3 contains 14 residues. The CDR3 is CASSQDDRAQPQHF. The CDR3 coding sequence is TGCGCCAGCAGCCAAGACGATAGGGCGCAGCCCCAGCATTTT.

V gene TRBV9 combines with J gene TRBJ2-1; 11 bases are a match to TRBD2. CDR3 size: 18 residues. Germline V gives CDR1 SGDLS, CDR2 YYNGEE. Losses at the gene ends were 0 bases for V and 0 bases for J; bases not matched to a gene: 5. CDR3 region: CASSVALAGVSSYNEQFF. DNA of the CDR3: TGTGCCAGCAGCGTAGCACTAGCGGGAGTCAGCTCCTACAATGAGCAGTTCTTC.

V and J are TRBV19 and TRBJ2-7; perhaps D is TRBD1 or TRBD2 (5 bases each). Trimming took 0 bases from V and 4 from J, leaving 22 bases between them. CDR1 and CDR2 (germline): LNHDA, SQIVND (reference sequence). The CDR3 spans 18 residues. The CDR3 nucleotides read TGTGCCAGTAGTATAGATGGGACGTATCCAAATTCCGAATACGAGCAGTACTTC. This gives the protein CASSIDGTYPNSEYEQYF.

J is TRBJ2-1 and V is TRBV5-1; the D gene is possibly TRBD1 (6 bases). The germline V gene encodes CDR1 SGHRS and CDR2 YFSETQ. This CDR3 has 18 residues. V lost 2 bases and J 0 bases, leaving 18 bases between the germline ends. CDR3 in DNA: TGCGCCAGCAGCTTAGATAGTCGGACAGAGAGCTCCTACAATGAGCAGTTCTTC. As protein: CASSLDSRTESSYNEQFF.

The chain carries TRBV19 and TRBJ1-5; D gene unclear. From germline, CDR1 is LNHDA and CDR2 SQIVND (reference sequence). There are 20 residues in the CDR3. Deletions cut 7 bases from V and 0 bases from J, with 28 bases between. The CDR3 loop is CASIPNESRRAAYSNQPQHF. In DNA form, the CDR3 reads TGTGCCAGTATCCCTAACGAAAGTAGGCGGGCAGCTTATAGCAATCAGCCCCAGCATTTT.

V gene TRBV6-6 combines with J gene TRBJ1-1; D gene unclear. The V end lost 6 bases, the J end lost 3 bases, and 8 bases lay between the germline ends. Germline CDR1 is MNHNY and CDR2 is SVGAGI (reference sequence). The CDR3 is 12 residues long. The CDR3 region is CASSPPYTEAFF. In DNA, the CDR3 is TGTGCCAGCAGCCCACCATACACTGAAGCTTTCTTT.

The chain carries TRBV29-1 and TRBJ1-6; D is uncertain. The V end was cut by 7 bases, the J end by 7 bases, with 17 bases between. Germline V gene lookup returns CDR1 SQVTM and CDR2 ANQGSEA. The CDR3 runs 14 residues. The DNA of the CDR3 is TGCAGCGCCAGAGCGGCCGGATTAAATTCACCCCTCCACTTT. Encoded protein: CSARAAGLNSPLHF.

The chain is built from TRBV19 and TRBJ1-3, with D hard to call. Trimming removed 3 bases at V and 5 bases at J, with 5 bases between. Germline loops: CDR1 LNHDA, CDR2 SQIVND (reference sequence). The CDR3 contains 12 residues. The DNA of the CDR3 is TGTGCCAGTAGTATTGGGCGAAACACCATATATTTT. Its protein product is CASSIGRNTIYF.

This chain joins TRBV21-1 and TRBJ2-2; TRBD2 is the table's D call and was not checked against the DNA. TRBV21-1 is a listed pseudogene. This CDR3 has 15 residues. DNA for the CDR3: TGTGCCAGCAGCAATCAAGCGGGAGACACCGGGGAGCTGTTTTTT. Protein product: CASSNQAGDTGELFF.

This chain connects TRBV30 to TRBJ1-4, with D maybe TRBD1 (5 bases). CDR1 and CDR2 from the germline V gene are GTSNPN and SVGIG (reference sequence). Deletions cut 0 bases from V and 2 bases from J, with 22 bases between. This CDR3 is built from 19 residues. The CDR3 region has the DNA TGTGCCTGGAGTGTACCCGGCTGGAGGGGTTGGGGGACTAATGAAAAACTGTTTTTT. Encoded protein: CAWSVPGWRGWGTNEKLFF.

The chain combines TRBV18 with TRBJ2-7; D not certain. V lost 2 bases, J lost 2 bases, and 10 bases lay in between. Germline values: CDR1 KGHSH, CDR2 LQKENI. The CDR3 has 14 amino acids. CDR3 sequence (DNA): TGTGCCAGCTCACCAGGGTCTGGGACCTACGAGCAGTACTTC. It codes for CASSPGSGTYEQYF.

The rearrangement uses TRBV9 and TRBJ1-4; a possible D gene is TRBD1 (5 bases). The ends were cut back, 0 bases at V and 5 bases at J, with 23 bases in the middle. Looked up from germline, CDR1 is SGDLS and CDR2 is YYNGEE. This CDR3 region has 19 residues. The CDR3 spells CASSVASAWRSRVNEKLFF. For the CDR3, the DNA is TGTGCCAGCAGCGTAGCATCGGCGTGGAGATCCAGGGTCAATGAAAAACTGTTTTTT. The entire variable domain, with the rest obtained from reference TRBV9 and TRBJ1-4, is as follows: DSGVTQTPKHLITATGQRVTLRCSPRSGDLSVYWYQQSLDQGLQFLIQYYNGEERAKGNILERFSAQQFPDLHSELNLSSLELGDSALYFCASSVASAWRSRVNEKLFFGSGTQLSVL.

The V and J genes are TRBV5-6 and TRBJ2-5; D ambiguous. This CDR3 is 18 amino acids long. V was cut by 4 bases and J by 2 bases, with 24 bases left in between. The germline CDR1 and CDR2 sequences are SGHDT and YYEEEE. CDR3 DNA: TGTGCCAGCAGCCCCCCGAATCGTGGCACCGAAATTCAAGAGACCCAGTACTTC. It yields the protein CASSPPNRGTEIQETQYF.

The V and J genes are TRBV6-5 and TRBJ2-7; TRBD1 matches 9 bases. The CDR3 spans 15 residues. Trimming removed 0 bases from V and 3 bases from J; junction bases left unmatched: 3. Per the germline V gene, CDR1 is MNHEY and CDR2 is SVGAGI. CDR3 bases: TGTGCCAGCAGTTACTCGACAGGGGGATTCTACGAGCAGTACTTC. This translates into CASSYSTGGFYEQYF.

The CDR3 here is CASSSATGHYGYTF. CDR3 nucleotides: TGTGCCAGCAGTTCCGCGACAGGGCACTATGGCTACACCTTC. The chain links TRBV27 to TRBJ1-2, with TRBD1 matching 7 bases. CDR1 is MNHEY, CDR2 SMNVEV, per germline (reference sequence). Unmatched junction bases numbered 5, after V lost 4 bases and J lost 3 bases. The CDR3 extends over 14 amino acids.

The J gene is TRBJ2-1, the V gene TRBV5-1; 8 nucleotides agree with TRBD2. Trimming cost V 0 bases and J 5 bases; bases outside gene matches: 4. Germline CDR1 is SGHRS and CDR2 is YFSETQ. The CDR3 covers 15 residues. In DNA, the CDR3 is TGCGCCAGCAGCTTGGGGCTAGCGGGTAACAATGAGCAGTTCTTC. It translates to CASSLGLAGNNEQFF.

The rearrangement joins TRBV7-8 to TRBJ2-5; 8 bases map to TRBD1. The germline gives CDR1 SGHVS, CDR2 FQNEAQ. V lost 5 bases and J lost 6; bases outside the gene matches: 11. There are 15 residues in the CDR3. The CDR3 coding sequence is TGTGCCAGCAGCGCCGCGCAGAGACAGGGGCAGACCCAGTACTTC. Its protein is CASSAAQRQGQTQYF.